This T cell receptor (beta chain) was identified during a study of control samples from healthy donors and cancer patients. Libraries were prepared by immunoSEQ multiplex PCR; TCRdb keeps only in-frame clonotypes and omits some of them. The data hold under 450,000 clones, with 80% to 95% observed a single time. Germline CDR1 and CDR2: KGHSH and LQKENI. With 3 bases clipped from V and 0 bases from J, the junction kept 6 bases outside the gene matches. This CDR3 comprises 18 residues. What was sequenced was PBMCs. The origin of this receptor is a man in his forties or fifties with head and neck cancer. The rearrangement uses TRBV18 and TRBJ2-1; 12 bases are a match to TRBD2. The DNA for the CDR3 is TGTGCCAGCTCACCGGGACTAGCGGGCCAAGGCTCCTACAATGAGCAGTTCTTC. Translated, it gives CASSPGLAGQGSYNEQFF.